These 8 T cell receptor beta chains originate from one sample sequenced in a study of patients and donors after allogeneic stem cell transplantation (dated by TCRdb to the early 2020s). Library preparation employed RT-PCR. Sequencing was performed on a NextSeq 550. TCRdb passed the public sequencing reads through fastp at Q25 and MiXCR, retaining productive beta sequences. Records with the same CDR3 protein are collapsed into one entry carrying the most frequent genes and DNA. Recorded for this sample are over 400,000 distinct CDR3 sequences; 16% of them occurred a single time. The ten largest clones represent 6.5% to 7.5% of the sample. Material for sequencing was blood, either unsorted or a sorted T cell fraction (not recorded which). These receptor sequences come from a human donor who was either an allogeneic HSCT recipient or a stem cell or donor lymphocyte infusion donor (not recorded which). It is not recorded whose cells these are; they may come from a transplant donor.

The chain has TRBV27 and TRBJ1-6, with 7 bases that match TRBD1. Trimming at V came to 4 bases and at J to 3 bases, leaving 3 bases not matched to a gene. CDR3 length: 15 amino acids. The germline CDR1 and CDR2 sequences are MNHEY and SMNVEV (reference sequence). CDR3: CASSSRQGYNSPLHF. DNA for the CDR3: TGTGCCAGCAGTTCCCGACAGGGCTATAATTCACCCCTCCACTTT.

This clonotype was recorded a few times. The chain couples TRBV29-1 to TRBJ2-2; 10 nucleotides match TRBD2. This CDR3 is 14 amino acids long. J was trimmed by 6 bases and V by 4 bases; bases with no gene match: 5. Germline CDR1 and CDR2: SQVTM and ANQGSEA. The CDR3 loop is CSVGVAGGAGELFF. Written as DNA, the CDR3 is TGCAGCGTTGGTGTAGCGGGAGGTGCCGGGGAGCTGTTTTTT.

The rearrangement links TRBV4-1 to TRBJ2-5, with 9 nucleotides matching TRBD2. The CDR3 extends over 17 amino acids. Germline assignment: CDR1 MGHRA and CDR2 YSYEKL. V was pared by 1 base and J by 1 base, with 7 bases of the junction left unmatched. In nucleotides, the CDR3 is TGCGCCAGCAGCCAAGGGGCTAGCGGGGAAAGCCAAGAGACCCAGTACTTC. As protein: CASSQGASGESQETQYF.

This clonotype was observed a handful of times. V gene TRBV20-1 combines with J gene TRBJ2-7, with TRBD1 matching over 12 bases. Germline CDR1 reads DFQATT; CDR2 reads SNEGSKA (reference sequence). V shed 3 bases, J shed 4 bases, and the junction held 7 bases outside the gene matches. The CDR3 is 15 amino acids. The CDR3 coding sequence is TGCAGTGCTAGCTCCGGGACAGGGGGCTTTTACGAGCAGTACTTC. Translation gives CSASSGTGGFYEQYF.

This clonotype was seen repeatedly, ten times or more. The chain employs TRBV29-1 and TRBJ2-1; no firm D call. The CDR3 runs 12 residues. V lost 7 bases to trimming and J lost 7 bases, with 14 bases between them. Germline V gives CDR1 SQVTM, CDR2 ANQGSEA. The CDR3 is CSADPYGNEQFF. The CDR3 nucleotides read TGCAGCGCCGACCCCTATGGTAATGAGCAGTTCTTC.

J is TRBJ2-1 and V is TRBV7-2; 13 nucleotides align to TRBD2. The CDR3 consists of 15 residues. In germline, CDR1 is SGHTA, CDR2 FQGNSA. Unmatched junction bases numbered 2, after V lost 1 base and J lost 8 bases. This CDR3 reads CASSLGTSGGDEQFF. DNA of the CDR3: TGTGCCAGCAGCTTAGGGACTAGCGGGGGTGATGAGCAGTTCTTC.

This clonotype was counted a few times. The chain couples TRBV20-1 to TRBJ2-1, with D perhaps assigned TRBD1 or TRBD2 (5 bases each). Trimming cost V 6 bases and J 5 bases, with 11 bases left between them. The CDR3 has 12 amino acids. Germline V gene lookup returns CDR1 DFQATT and CDR2 SNEGSKA (reference sequence). The CDR3 DNA reads as TGCAGTGCCGGGGCGGGTCACAATGAGCAGTTCTTC. Translated, it gives CSAGAGHNEQFF.

This clonotype was detected ten times or more. The rearrangement joins TRBV12-3 or TRBV12-4 to TRBJ1-2, with no clear D. The CDR3 sequence is 13 residues long. V was pared by 5 bases and J by 2 bases, with 9 bases between. The CDR3 loop reads CASSVGNNYGYTF. The CDR3 DNA reads TGTGCCAGCAGTGTCGGGAACAACTATGGCTACACCTTC.